This T cell receptor beta chain was recorded in a study of blood T cells in healthy people across ages. As for the study in general: About one barcoded beta molecule per two T cells was captured by template switching. Study-wide findings and caveats: The study could not conclusively compare naive and antigen-experienced cells, given its unsorted PBMCs.

The V end was cut by 4 bases, the J end by 2 bases, with 15 bases between. The V gene's germline CDR1 is SGHRS and CDR2 YFSETQ. CDR3 length: 15 amino acids. On this clonotype itself: Its antigen is not known.

The authors ran a second PCR of 7 to 11 cycles using a sample-barcoded 5' primer and a J-beta primer mix. At least 2.5 million CDR3-containing paired-end reads were obtained per sample. TCRdb processed the 5' RACE reads anew with MiXCR; each CDR3 protein has one entry. The sample has fewer than 2,000,000 distinct CDR3 sequences, roughly two fifths seen once. The chain employs TRBV5-1 and TRBJ2-5; D is uncertain. The sample comprised blood. This sequence was found in a human donor in good health. This CDR3 is CASSTIGIPQETQYF. CDR3 coding DNA: TGCGCCAGCAGCACGATAGGCATACCTCAAGAGACCCAGTACTTC.